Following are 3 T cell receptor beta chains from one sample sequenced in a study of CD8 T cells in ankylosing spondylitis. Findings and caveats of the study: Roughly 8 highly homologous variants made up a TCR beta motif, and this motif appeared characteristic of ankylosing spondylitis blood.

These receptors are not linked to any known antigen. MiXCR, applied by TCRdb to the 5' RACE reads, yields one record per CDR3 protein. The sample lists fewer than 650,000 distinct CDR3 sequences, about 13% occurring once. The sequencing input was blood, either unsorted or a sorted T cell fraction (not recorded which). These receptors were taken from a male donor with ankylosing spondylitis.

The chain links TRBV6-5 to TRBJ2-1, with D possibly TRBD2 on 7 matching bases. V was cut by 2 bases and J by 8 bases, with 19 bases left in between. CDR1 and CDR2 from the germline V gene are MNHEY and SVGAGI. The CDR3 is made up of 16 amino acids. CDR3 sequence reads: CASSYPEEGGVDEQFF. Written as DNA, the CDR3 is TGTGCCAGCAGTTACCCAGAAGAGGGGGGGGTGGATGAGCAGTTCTTC.

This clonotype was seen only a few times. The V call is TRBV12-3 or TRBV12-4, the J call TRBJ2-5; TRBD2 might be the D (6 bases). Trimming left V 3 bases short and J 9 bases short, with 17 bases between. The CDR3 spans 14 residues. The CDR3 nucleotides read TGTGCCAGCAGTTTGGGAGGACTGAGCGCGGCCCAGTACTTC. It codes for CASSLGGLSAAQYF.

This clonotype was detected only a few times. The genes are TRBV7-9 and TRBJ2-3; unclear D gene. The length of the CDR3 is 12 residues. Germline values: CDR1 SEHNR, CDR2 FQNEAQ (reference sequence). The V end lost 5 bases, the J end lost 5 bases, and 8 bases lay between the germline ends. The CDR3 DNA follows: TGTGCCAGCAGCCATAGTGGAGATACGCAGTATTTT. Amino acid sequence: CASSHSGDTQYF. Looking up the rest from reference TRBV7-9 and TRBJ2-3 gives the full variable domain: DTGVSQNPRHKITKRGQNVTFRCDPISEHNRLYWYRQTLGQGPEFLTYFQNEAQLEKSRLLSDRFSAERPKGSFSTLEIQRTEQGDSAMYLCASSHSGDTQYFGPGTRLTVL.